This T cell receptor (beta chain) was obtained from a study of T-cell reconstitution after alpha-beta-depleted transplantation in children. Study-level findings and limits: Alpha-beta T cells present about two months after transplant were reported to originate from several hundred expanded graft clones. Surviving recipient T cells and thymic progenitors underlay high day-60 TCRbeta diversity in some patients. After one year, T-cell counts and TCRbeta diversity mostly came from new T cells.

The CDR3 has 12 amino acids. The germline V and J ends were trimmed by 0 bases and 3 bases, with 3 bases remaining between them. In germline, CDR1 is DFQATT, CDR2 SNEGSKA (reference sequence). A library of TCRbeta sequences, prepared with unique molecular identifiers, was generated. TCRdb reprocessed the PCR reads via MiXCR and lists one record per CDR3 protein. The sample records 210,000 or so distinct CDR3 sequences, approximately 10% being singletons. This clonotype has more than one count but fewer than ten. The antigen remains undetermined. The chain recombines TRBV20-1 with TRBJ1-5; D remains unclear. The TCR was taken from a child under two years old with acute myeloid leukemia, due to receive a stem cell transplant. The sample was PBMCs, taken before TCRalphabeta/CD19-depleted stem cell transplant. The CDR3: CSARENNQPQHF. The CDR3 DNA is TGCAGTGCTAGAGAAAACAATCAGCCCCAGCATTTT.